This T cell receptor (beta chain) was recovered during a study of blood T cell repertoires in COVID-19. At the level of the study: Samples came from the United States, Italy and Spain, spanning acute and convalescent COVID-19. From T cells, B-cell-depleted T cells, or PBMCs came the material, which was cDNA or gDNA.

Study processing details: Quantification of nucleated cells was approximated via reference gene primer amplification. TCRdb's table, derived via immunoSEQ multiplex PCR, lists solely in-frame clones and lacks some. That table furnishes V, J and clone size, whereas the DNA furnished D and trimming. The table includes tens of thousands of clones, approximately 84% detected once. This CDR3 comprises 16 residues. V lost 1 base and J lost 4; bases outside the gene matches: 5. Germline V gene data show CDR1 as LNHNV and CDR2 as YYDKDF (reference sequence). Sample: peripheral blood. The receptor comes from a man aged 45-65 years with acute or convalescent COVID-19. This chain uses TRBV15 with TRBJ2-3, with 10 nucleotides matching TRBD2. The chain's CDR3 is CATSRGLAGVADTQYF. The CDR3 DNA reads TGTGCCACCAGCAGAGGGCTAGCGGGAGTTGCAGATACGCAGTATTTT.